Here is one T cell receptor beta chain with its context. Its antigen is undetermined. Here immunoSEQ multiplex PCR was the method, and the copy in TCRdb shows in-frame clones only, minus some. Here the sample spans approximately 200,000 clones, 88% being singletons. This CDR3 spans 16 amino acids. Trimming cost V 3 bases and J 5 bases; bases outside gene matches: 7. The V gene's germline CDR1 is LGHDT and CDR2 YNNKEL (reference sequence). This specimen belongs to a study of T cell responses to AZD1222 COVID-19 vaccine. On the study more broadly: Whether given at about 4 or about 12 weeks, second doses were pooled.

Study observations and caveats: Reportedly, nearly half the spike-specific TCRs target unmutated variant regions. White British ancestry dominated among donors, who included more females, and clonal diversity was possibly underestimated.

This specimen consisted of peripheral blood, obtained on day 0 of AZD1222 vaccination. The rearrangement joins TRBV3-1 (or the pseudogene TRBV3-2) to TRBJ2-3, with 11 nucleotides matching TRBD2. The TCR comes from an adult in good health. CDR3 in amino acids: CASSHDALAGGDTQYF. The CDR3 DNA reads as TGTGCCAGCAGCCATGACGCCCTAGCGGGGGGAGATACGCAGTATTTT.